The 15 T cell receptor beta chains below come from one sample, sequenced in a study of blood T cell repertoires in COVID-19. Method: immunoSEQ multiplex PCR; TCRdb's copy keeps in-frame clones and lacks some. The table has about 160,000 clones, 85% seen once. The sequencing sample was made of peripheral blood. The source is a human donor with acute or convalescent COVID-19. The donor label of this sample is uncertain.

The J gene is TRBJ1-2, the V gene TRBV5-4, with D unresolved. The germline V gene has CDR1 SGHNT and CDR2 YYREEE (reference sequence). The CDR3 has 14 residues. V was shortened by 3 bases and J by 7 bases, with 16 bases between the two germline ends. For the CDR3, the DNA is TGTGCCAGCAGCTCAAAAAAGGAGGGTAGTGGCTACACCTTC. As protein: CASSSKKEGSGYTF.

This chain links TRBV12-5 with TRBJ1-2; a possible D gene is TRBD1 (5 bases). V was pared by 1 base and J by 4 bases, with 7 bases between. The CDR3 runs to 13 residues. Per the germline V gene, CDR1 is LGHNT and CDR2 is FRNRAP. As DNA, the CDR3 is TGTGCTAGTGGTTTGGGACAGTCCTATGGCTACACCTTC. Protein product: CASGLGQSYGYTF.

The rearrangement links TRBV29-1 to TRBJ1-6; D uncertain. From germline, CDR1 is SQVTM and CDR2 ANQGSEA. This CDR3 spans 10 amino acids. The V end was cut by 2 bases, the J end by 13 bases, with 6 bases between. The CDR3 loop is CSVEPRPLHF. The CDR3 nucleotides read TGCAGCGTTGAACCTCGGCCCCTCCACTTT. Looking up the rest from reference TRBV29-1 and TRBJ1-6 gives the full variable domain: SAVISQKPSRDICQRGTSLTIQCQVDSQVTMMFWYRQQPGQSLTLIATANQGSEATYESGFVIDKFPISRPNLTFSTLTVSNMSPEDSSIYLCSVEPRPLHFGNGTRLTVT.

The chain combines TRBV6-5 with TRBJ1-4; D possibly corresponds to TRBD1 (6 bases). V lost 6 bases to trimming and J lost 5 bases, with 13 bases between them. In germline, CDR1 is MNHEY, CDR2 SVGAGI. The CDR3 extends over 14 amino acids. The DNA of the CDR3 is TGTGCCAGCAGGGACAGCTCTAAAAATGAAAAACTGTTTTTT. Translation gives CASRDSSKNEKLFF.

The chain couples TRBV29-1 to TRBJ1-1, with 7 bases matching TRBD1. CDR1 is SQVTM, CDR2 ANQGSEA, per germline. The CDR3 contains 15 residues. V lost 1 base and J lost 6; bases outside the gene matches: 11. The CDR3 here is CSVEARSLGQAEAFF. In nucleotides, the CDR3 is TGCAGCGTTGAAGCCCGATCTCTTGGACAGGCTGAAGCTTTCTTT. Full variable domain (outside the CDR3, taken from reference TRBV29-1 and TRBJ1-1): SAVISQKPSRDICQRGTSLTIQCQVDSQVTMMFWYRQQPGQSLTLIATANQGSEATYESGFVIDKFPISRPNLTFSTLTVSNMSPEDSSIYLCSVEARSLGQAEAFFGQGTRLTVV.

The chain joins TRBV30 to TRBJ2-1; 13 nucleotides line up with TRBD2. The germline V gene has CDR1 GTSNPN and CDR2 SVGIG (reference sequence). The CDR3 runs 14 residues. The V gene end was trimmed by 7 bases and the J gene end by 5 bases; junction bases not matched to a gene: 5. CDR3 loop: CAFRLAGGHNEQFF. The CDR3 DNA follows: TGTGCCTTCCGACTAGCGGGGGGACACAATGAGCAGTTCTTC. The full variable domain, rest sourced from reference TRBV30 and TRBJ2-1, is SQTIHQWPATLVQPVGSPLSLECTVEGTSNPNLYWYRQAAGRGLQLLFYSVGIGQISSEVPQNLSASRPQDRQFILSSKKLLLSDSGFYLCAFRLAGGHNEQFFGPGTRLTVL.

This clone appeared a few times. This chain links TRBV7-2 with TRBJ1-6; 9 bases match TRBD1. The CDR3 contains 15 residues. J was trimmed by 7 bases and V by 5 bases; bases with no gene match: 6. The V gene's germline CDR1 is SGHTA and CDR2 FQGNSA. The CDR3 sequence is CASSLNRGQNSPLHF. CDR3 DNA: TGTGCCAGCAGCCTAAACAGGGGGCAGAATTCACCCCTCCACTTT.

The chain's CDR3 is CASSPLDRVNTGELFF. The CDR3 nucleotides are TGTGCCAGCAGCCCCTTGGACAGGGTTAACACCGGGGAGCTGTTTTTT. The rearrangement joins TRBV9 to TRBJ2-2, with 8 positions matching TRBD1. This CDR3 comprises 16 residues. Germline CDR1 SGDLS, CDR2 YYNGEE. Trimming took 4 bases from V and 2 from J; bases not matched to a gene: 7.

This sequence joins TRBV7-8 and TRBJ1-5; 7 bases map to TRBD1. Trimming took 3 bases from V and 9 from J; bases not matched to a gene: 8. CDR1 SGHVS and CDR2 FQNEAQ come from the germline V gene. The CDR3 is 14 residues long. The CDR3 DNA reads as TGTGCCAGCAGCTTGGGGACAGAGTTATGGCCCCAGCATTTT. Translating it yields CASSLGTELWPQHF.

J is TRBJ2-7 and V is TRBV2, with 9 bases lining up with TRBD2. CDR3 length: 15 residues. Looked up from germline, CDR1 is SNHLY and CDR2 is FYNNEI. Trimming cost V 4 bases and J 1 base; bases outside gene matches: 5. CDR3 sequence reads: CASSVGGGASYEQYF. In DNA, the CDR3 is TGTGCCAGCAGTGTGGGCGGGGGGGCTTCCTACGAGCAGTACTTC.

V is TRBV5-1 and J is TRBJ2-7; weak D call: TRBD2 (5 bases). The CDR3 has 12 residues. V shed 4 bases and J shed 4 bases, with 9 bases lying between them. Per germline, CDR1 SGHRS and CDR2 YFSETQ. The CDR3 here is CASSIGSYEQYF. Written as DNA, the CDR3 is TGCGCCAGCAGCATTGGGAGTTACGAGCAGTACTTC.

The chain couples TRBV12-5 to TRBJ1-2; 9 nucleotides match TRBD1. There are 13 residues in the CDR3. V gave up 6 bases and J gave up 8 bases; unmatched junction bases: 7. CDR1 is LGHNT and CDR2 is FRNRAP in the germline V gene. The CDR3 DNA sequence: TGTGCTAGTGGGACACAGGGGGCGAGGGGCTACACCTTC. Translated, it gives CASGTQGARGYTF.

The rearrangement uses TRBV20-1 and TRBJ2-2; 7 nucleotides match TRBD2. CDR3 length: 17 residues. Per the germline V gene, CDR1 is DFQATT and CDR2 is SNEGSKA (reference sequence). J was trimmed by 5 bases and V by 3 bases; bases with no gene match: 15. The CDR3 nucleotides read TGCAGTGCTAGTCCGATGGGGAGGGGACCCAAAACCGGGGAGCTGTTTTTT. It codes for CSASPMGRGPKTGELFF.

In its sample, this clone was seen once. The CDR3 region has the DNA TGTGCCAGCAGCGTAATGACAGGGGCAGATACGCAGTATTTT. Residues: CASSVMTGADTQYF. The chain links TRBV9 to TRBJ2-3; 8 nucleotides match TRBD1. This CDR3 is built from 14 residues. After removal of 1 base from V and 4 bases from J, the junction contained 2 bases not matched to a gene. In germline, CDR1 is SGDLS, CDR2 YYNGEE.

The chain has TRBV27 and TRBJ2-2; D perhaps matches TRBD2 (5 bases). Trimming left V 5 bases short and J 3 bases short, with 13 bases between. The CDR3 runs to 15 residues. Germline V gives CDR1 MNHEY, CDR2 SMNVEV (reference sequence). The CDR3 DNA reads as TGTGCCAGCAGTCGGAGGAGGACGGACACCGGGGAGCTGTTTTTT. Translating gives CASSRRRTDTGELFF.